This entry concerns a single T cell receptor beta chain. Germline CDR1 is PRHDT and CDR2 is FYEKMQ (reference sequence). The germline V and J ends were trimmed by 2 bases and 1 base, with 16 bases remaining between them. This CDR3 region has 17 residues. The data were taken from a study of blood T cell repertoires in COVID-19. The protocol was immunoSEQ multiplex PCR, while the TCRdb copy is restricted to in-frame clones and leaves out a portion. Of under 200,000 clones listed, roughly 90% are singletons. This clonotype was obtained from a man in his late teens or twenties with active or convalescent COVID-19. This sequence joins TRBV13 and TRBJ2-3, with a possible D match to TRBD2 (7 bases). Sample: peripheral blood. CDR3 DNA sequence: TGTGCCAGCAGCTTATCGGGGGGCCCCGAAGGCACAGATACGCAGTATTTT. It yields the protein CASSLSGGPEGTDTQYF. The full variable domain, completed using reference TRBV13 and TRBJ2-3, is AAGVIQSPRHLIKEKRETATLKCYPIPRHDTVYWYQQGPGQDPQFLISFYEKMQSDKGSIPDRFSAQQFSDYHSELNMSSLELGDSALYFCASSLSGGPEGTDTQYFGPGTRLTVL.